Below, 2 T cell receptor beta chains from the same sample are listed, as sequenced in a study of blood T cell repertoires in COVID-19. Sequencing was performed with immunoSEQ multiplex PCR; in TCRdb, only in-frame clones are kept and a portion is missing. The sample holds about 250,000 clones; around 91% are singletons and the top ten take roughly 2%. Material for sequencing was peripheral blood. The receptor source for this set is a woman aged 60-70 years with COVID-19, enrolled during active disease.

The chain is built from TRBV19 and TRBJ2-7; 8 bases match TRBD1. Germline trimming cut 10 bases from V and 2 bases from J; bases unmatched to any gene: 7. There are 13 residues in the CDR3. CDR1 is LNHDA and CDR2 is SQIVND in the germline V gene (reference sequence). The CDR3 region is CATRQGWTYEQYF. The CDR3 coding sequence is TGTGCCACCCGACAGGGGTGGACCTACGAGCAGTACTTC.

The rearrangement links TRBV7-9 to TRBJ2-4; D perhaps matches TRBD1 (5 bases). Germline V gene sequence: CDR1 SEHNR, CDR2 FQNEAQ (reference sequence). This CDR3 spans 14 amino acids. The V and J ends lost 1 base and 7 bases respectively, with 11 bases between them. The DNA for the CDR3 is TGTGCCAGCAGCTTAGTAAAGGGGTCCAACATTCAGTACTTC. This encodes CASSLVKGSNIQYF. Full variable domain (outside the CDR3, taken from reference TRBV7-9 and TRBJ2-4): DTGVSQNPRHKITKRGQNVTFRCDPISEHNRLYWYRQTLGQGPEFLTYFQNEAQLEKSRLLSDRFSAERPKGSFSTLEIQRTEQGDSAMYLCASSLVKGSNIQYFGAGTRLSVL.